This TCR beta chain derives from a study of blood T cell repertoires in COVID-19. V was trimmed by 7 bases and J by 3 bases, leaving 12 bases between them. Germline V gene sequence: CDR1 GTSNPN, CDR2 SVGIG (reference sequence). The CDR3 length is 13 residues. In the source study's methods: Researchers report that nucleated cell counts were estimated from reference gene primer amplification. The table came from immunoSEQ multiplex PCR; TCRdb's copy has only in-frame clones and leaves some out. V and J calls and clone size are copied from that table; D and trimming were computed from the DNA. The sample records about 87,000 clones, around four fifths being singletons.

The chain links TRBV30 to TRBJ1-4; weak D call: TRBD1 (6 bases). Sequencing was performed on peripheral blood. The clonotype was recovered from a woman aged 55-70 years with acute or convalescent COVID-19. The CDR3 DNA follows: TGTGCCTTATACAGGGCGGCTAATGAAAAACTGTTTTTT. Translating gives CALYRAANEKLFF.